These 20 T cell receptor beta chains were sequenced from one sample in a study of patients and donors after allogeneic stem cell transplantation. MiXCR was run by TCRdb on the RT-PCR reads, yielding one entry per CDR3 protein. The sample shows approximately 150,000 distinct CDR3 sequences, 20% to 25% of them seen only once. Sequencing was carried out using blood, either unsorted or a sorted T cell fraction (not recorded which). These receptors were taken from a human donor who was either an allogeneic HSCT recipient or a stem cell or donor lymphocyte infusion donor (not recorded which). It is not recorded whose cells these are; they may come from a transplant donor.

The V and J genes are TRBV5-4 and TRBJ2-2; D call uncertain. Trimming left V 4 bases short and J 7 bases short, with 8 bases between. Germline V lookup: CDR1 SGHNT, CDR2 YYREEE (reference sequence). The CDR3 length is 12 residues. The CDR3 protein is CASSIGRGELFF. CDR3 bases: TGTGCCAGCAGCATTGGACGCGGGGAGCTGTTTTTT.

This clonotype was seen a handful of times. The chain couples TRBV12-3 or TRBV12-4 to TRBJ1-4; 8 nucleotides match TRBD1. V shed 5 bases and J 7 bases; nucleotides not matched to a gene: 6. There are 14 residues in the CDR3. In DNA form, the CDR3 reads TGTGCCAGCAGTCAGACAGGGGCAGTTGAAAAACTGTTTTTT. Its translation is CASSQTGAVEKLFF.

The chain carries TRBV5-1 and TRBJ2-6; maybe TRBD2 (6 bases). The CDR3 runs 20 residues. Germline CDR1 SGHRS, CDR2 YFSETQ. Trimming pared 2 bases from V and 3 bases from J, leaving 24 bases between. CDR3 sequence (DNA): TGCGCCAGCAGCTTCCTTAACAATAATGAGTGGGGACTTGGGGCCAACGTCCTGACTTTC. It is translated as CASSFLNNNEWGLGANVLTF.

The J gene is TRBJ1-4, the V gene TRBV7-9; no firm D call. The CDR3 is 12 residues long. V lost 5 bases and J 8 bases, leaving 9 bases between the germline ends. Germline CDR1 SEHNR, CDR2 FQNEAQ (reference sequence). The DNA for the CDR3 is TGTGCCAGCAGCCACCCGGCGGAAAAACTGTTTTTT. As protein: CASSHPAEKLFF.

This clonotype turned up a few times. V is TRBV20-1 and J is TRBJ2-1; D could derive from TRBD1 or TRBD2 (5 bases each). The germline V gene encodes CDR1 DFQATT and CDR2 SNEGSKA (reference sequence). The V gene lost 1 base and the J gene lost 6 bases, with 19 bases spanning the gap. The CDR3 sequence is 16 residues long. CDR3 protein: CSARVRGSTLFNEQFF. CDR3 DNA sequence: TGCAGTGCTAGAGTGAGGGGCAGTACCCTTTTCAATGAGCAGTTCTTC.

Only a few counts were recorded for this clonotype. The chain carries TRBV12-3 or TRBV12-4 and TRBJ1-1, with 7 bases identical to TRBD1. The CDR3 has 14 amino acids. V shed 5 bases, J shed 3 bases, and the junction held 6 bases outside the gene matches. The CDR3 loop is CASSPTGPHTEAFF. The CDR3 coding sequence is TGTGCCAGCAGTCCGACAGGGCCGCACACTGAAGCTTTCTTT.

The chain is built from TRBV29-1 and TRBJ2-3, with TRBD2 matching 8 bases. Germline V gene lookup returns CDR1 SQVTM and CDR2 ANQGSEA. With 6 bases clipped from V and 3 bases from J, the junction kept 8 bases outside the gene matches. CDR3 length: 14 residues. The CDR3 nucleotides read TGCAGCGTCCAAACAGCGGGGGCTACAGATACGCAGTATTTT. Protein sequence: CSVQTAGATDTQYF.

The V and J genes are TRBV9 and TRBJ2-1, with D possibly matching TRBD1 (5 bases). V shed 3 bases and J shed 9 bases, with 16 bases lying between them. CDR1 and CDR2 (germline): SGDLS, YYNGEE. This CDR3 spans 14 amino acids. The CDR3 region has the DNA TGTGCCAGCAGCGCCCGACAGAAGAGTGGTGAGCAGTTCTTC. Translating it yields CASSARQKSGEQFF.

The rearrangement joins TRBV27 to TRBJ1-5; D gene ambiguous. The V and J ends lost 5 bases and 10 bases respectively, with 21 bases between them. The CDR3 runs 15 residues. In germline, CDR1 is MNHEY, CDR2 SMNVEV (reference sequence). CDR3 in DNA: TGTGCCAGCAGTCCCATGGGTTTCCGGGAGAGACCCCAGCATTTT. Its protein product is CASSPMGFRERPQHF.

This clonotype came up once. The chain links TRBV3-1 to TRBJ2-3; 7 bases are a match to TRBD2. Germline values: CDR1 LGHDT, CDR2 YNNKEL (reference sequence). V dropped 4 bases and J dropped 4; count of bases not matched to a gene: 11. The CDR3 is 16 residues long. In nucleotides, the CDR3 is TGTGCCAGCAGCCCTCTGGCGCGGGAGTACTCAGATACGCAGTATTTT. Translation gives CASSPLAREYSDTQYF.

The V gene is TRBV29-1, the J gene TRBJ2-4; D is perhaps TRBD2 (6 bases). The germline V gene has CDR1 SQVTM and CDR2 ANQGSEA. V was trimmed by 4 bases and J by 1 base, leaving 8 bases between them. The CDR3 is made up of 13 amino acids. In nucleotides, the CDR3 is TGCAGCGTTGTTGGGGGGGCCAAAAACATTCAGTACTTC. It translates to CSVVGGAKNIQYF.

This clonotype was detected a few times. This chain uses TRBV7-6 with TRBJ1-6, with a tentative D call TRBD1 (5 bases). V was trimmed by 0 bases and J by 4 bases, leaving 13 bases between them. Germline assignment: CDR1 SGHVS and CDR2 FNYEAQ. This CDR3 spans 17 amino acids. In DNA form, the CDR3 reads TGTGCCAGCAGCTTAGCGAGGGCAGGGCAGTATAATTCACCCCTCCACTTT. It is translated as CASSLARAGQYNSPLHF. The full variable domain, its missing parts supplied by reference TRBV7-6 and TRBJ1-6, is GAGVSQSPRYKVTKRGQDVALRCDPISGHVSLYWYRQALGQGPEFLTYFNYEAQQDKSGLPNDRFSAERPEGSISTLTIQRTEQRDSAMYRCASSLARAGQYNSPLHFGNGTRLTVT.

The chain couples TRBV5-6 to TRBJ2-5; D is unresolved. Germline V gene sequence: CDR1 SGHDT, CDR2 YYEEEE. The CDR3 extends over 12 amino acids. V was shortened by 4 bases and J by 5 bases, with 9 bases between the two germline ends. CDR3 nucleotide sequence: TGTGCCAGCAGCGTTGCCCAGGAGACCCAGTACTTC. Translation: CASSVAQETQYF.

This clonotype occurred a few times. The chain employs TRBV7-8 and TRBJ1-5, with TRBD1 as a possible D gene (5 bases). Per germline, CDR1 SGHVS and CDR2 FQNEAQ. The CDR3 loop spans 14 amino acids. V was pared by 4 bases and J by 1 base, with 8 bases between. CDR3 amino acids: CASSSRDSNQPQHF. In DNA form, the CDR3 reads TGTGCCAGCAGCTCCCGGGACAGCAATCAGCCCCAGCATTTT.

Note on this clonotype: One junction end does not reproduce the germline sequence, and a read error may be involved. V usage is TRBV6-1 and J usage is TRBJ2-3; TRBD1 matches at 7 bases. CDR1 and CDR2 (germline): MNHNS, SASEGT. CDR3 length: 13 amino acids. The CDR3 reads CASSEGGRDTQYF. The CDR3 DNA reads as TGTGCCAGCAGCGAAGGGGGCCGAGATACGCAGTATTTT.

This chain uses TRBV9 with TRBJ2-1; D might be TRBD2 (5 bases). Germline V gene sequence: CDR1 SGDLS, CDR2 YYNGEE. The CDR3 is 13 amino acids. Between the trimmed V and J ends, which lost 0 bases and 12 bases, there was a span of 13 bases. This chain's CDR3 is CASSVDNGGLQFF. CDR3 DNA: TGTGCCAGCAGCGTAGATAACGGTGGACTGCAGTTCTTC.

A few counts support this clonotype. The chain links TRBV11-3 to TRBJ2-5; 8 nucleotides align to TRBD1. Germline-derived CDR1 and CDR2 are SGHNT and YENEEA. V shed 5 bases and J 9 bases; nucleotides not matched to a gene: 8. The CDR3 spans 13 residues. The CDR3 sequence is CASSPDRGRAQYF. CDR3 in DNA: TGTGCCAGCAGCCCTGACAGGGGAAGGGCCCAGTACTTC.

This clonotype occurred a few times. V is TRBV12-3 or TRBV12-4 and J is TRBJ2-3, with TRBD2 matching 8 bases. CDR3 length: 16 amino acids. The V and J ends lost 5 bases and 0 bases, in that order; junction bases with no gene match: 7. CDR3 in DNA: TGTGCCAGCAGTCCCGGGAGCGGGGGAAGCACAGATACGCAGTATTTT. This codes for CASSPGSGGSTDTQYF.

This rearrangement joins TRBV20-1 to TRBJ2-1; the D gene is possibly TRBD2 (5 bases). The CDR3 totals 16 residues. CDR1 is DFQATT and CDR2 is SNEGSKA in the germline V gene (reference sequence). V gave up 0 bases and J gave up 2 bases, with 14 bases separating them. The CDR3 sequence is CSARDSERFPYNEQFF. CDR3 in DNA: TGCAGTGCTAGAGATTCCGAGCGGTTTCCCTACAATGAGCAGTTCTTC.

This clonotype was detected a few times. V is TRBV12-3 or TRBV12-4 and J is TRBJ2-3; D uncertain. This CDR3 contains 13 residues. The V and J ends lost 7 bases and 1 base respectively, with 9 bases between them. CDR3 sequence reads: CASTLEGTDTQYF. CDR3 nucleotide sequence: TGTGCCAGCACCCTCGAGGGCACAGATACGCAGTATTTT.